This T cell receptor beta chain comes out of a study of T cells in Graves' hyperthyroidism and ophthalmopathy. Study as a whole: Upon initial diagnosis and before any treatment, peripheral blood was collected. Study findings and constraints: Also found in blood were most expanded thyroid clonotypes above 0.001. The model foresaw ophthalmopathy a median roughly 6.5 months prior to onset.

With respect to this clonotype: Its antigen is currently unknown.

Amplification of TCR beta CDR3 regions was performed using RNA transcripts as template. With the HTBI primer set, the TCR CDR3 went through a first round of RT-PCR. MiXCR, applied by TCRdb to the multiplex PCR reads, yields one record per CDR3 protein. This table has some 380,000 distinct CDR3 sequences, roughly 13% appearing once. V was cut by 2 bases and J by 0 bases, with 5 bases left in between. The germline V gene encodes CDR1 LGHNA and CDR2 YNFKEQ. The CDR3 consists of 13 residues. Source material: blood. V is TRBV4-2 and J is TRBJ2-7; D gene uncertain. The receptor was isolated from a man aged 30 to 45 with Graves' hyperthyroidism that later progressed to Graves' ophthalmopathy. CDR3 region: CASSQQSSYEQYF. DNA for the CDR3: TGTGCCAGCAGCCAACAGAGCTCCTACGAGCAGTACTTC.